This T cell receptor (beta chain) appears in the sequencing data of a study of blood T cell repertoires in COVID-19. Study-level background: Samples taken during acute and convalescent COVID-19 were collected in the United States, Italy and Spain. PBMCs, B-cell-depleted T cells, or T cells provided the cDNA or gDNA that made up the material.

Original processing notes: Reference gene primer amplification gave estimated nucleated cell counts. Using immunoSEQ multiplex PCR, the repertoire was profiled, and TCRdb retains in-frame clones only, with some absent. That table gives V, J and clone size, and the DNA gave D and trimming. The table lists under 300,000 clones, 70% to 75% of them singletons. Germline CDR1 SNHLY, CDR2 FYNNEI. Trimming removed 4 bases at V and 4 bases at J, with 12 bases between. CDR3 length: 14 amino acids. Sequenced material: peripheral blood. The sequence was obtained from a woman of 80 years or more with acute or convalescent COVID-19. V gene TRBV2 combines with J gene TRBJ2-3; TRBD2 might be the D (5 bases). The CDR3 reads CASSGGQPPDTQYF. CDR3 bases: TGTGCCAGCAGTGGAGGGCAGCCCCCAGATACGCAGTATTTT.